These T cell receptor beta chains were read from a single sample in a study of blood T cells in healthy people across ages. TCRdb fed the 5' RACE reads into MiXCR, producing one record per CDR3 protein. The sample lists about 1,400,000 distinct CDR3 sequences; roughly 40% were seen once. The sample taken for sequencing was blood. These receptors originate from a woman between 18 and 29 years old in good health. The CDR3 runs from the conserved cysteine through the conserved F or W. Fields, in order: V gene, J gene, D gene, clone size, CDR3 protein, CDR3 DNA. The D gene is left open where the match is weak. Where a row states a size, it is once, few, many or the class of an expanded clone; other rows omit it.

v_gene: TRBV28
j_gene: TRBJ2-7
d_gene: .
abundance: many
CDR3aa: CASSLRWGLGEQYF
CDR3nt: TGTGCCAGCAGTTTAAGGTGGGGGCTGGGGGAGCAGTACTTC

v_gene: TRBV5-1
j_gene: TRBJ2-3
d_gene: TRBD1
abundance: .
CDR3aa: CASSLLSGGSDTQYF
CDR3nt: TGCGCCAGCAGCTTGCTGTCAGGGGGCAGTGATACGCAGTATTTT

v_gene: TRBV11-2
j_gene: TRBJ2-7
d_gene: TRBD2
abundance: once
CDR3aa: CASRLGGSLYEQYF
CDR3nt: TGTGCCAGCCGTCTCGGCGGGAGTCTGTACGAGCAGTACTTC

v_gene: TRBV12-3/TRBV12-4
j_gene: TRBJ1-6
d_gene: .
abundance: .
CDR3aa: CASSPSLGSLDSYNSPLHF
CDR3nt: TGTGCCAGCAGCCCTAGTTTGGGCAGCCTCGACTCCTATAATTCACCCCTCCACTTT

v_gene: TRBV20-1
j_gene: TRBJ2-5
d_gene: TRBD2
abundance: .
CDR3aa: CSARTGGSGETQYF
CDR3nt: TGCAGTGCTAGGACGGGCGGGAGTGGTGAGACCCAGTACTTC

v_gene: TRBV30
j_gene: TRBJ1-2
d_gene: .
abundance: .
CDR3aa: CAWRRGGSYGYTF
CDR3nt: TGTGCCTGGAGAAGGGGGGGAAGCTATGGCTACACCTTC

v_gene: TRBV29-1
j_gene: TRBJ2-1
d_gene: .
abundance: .
CDR3aa: CSVSLTGMGLDEQFF
CDR3nt: TGCAGCGTCAGCCTAACAGGGATGGGGCTCGATGAGCAGTTCTTC

v_gene: TRBV10-3
j_gene: TRBJ1-2
d_gene: .
abundance: .
CDR3aa: CAISEYSGTHGYTF
CDR3nt: TGTGCCATCAGTGAGTATTCCGGGACCCACGGCTACACCTTC

v_gene: TRBV6-5
j_gene: TRBJ1-3
d_gene: .
abundance: .
CDR3aa: CASTWGAGNTIYF
CDR3nt: TGTGCCAGCACCTGGGGGGCTGGAAACACCATATATTTT

v_gene: TRBV5-1
j_gene: TRBJ2-4
d_gene: .
abundance: .
CDR3aa: CASSREAKNIQYF
CDR3nt: TGCGCCAGCAGCAGAGAGGCCAAAAACATTCAGTACTTC

v_gene: TRBV7-2
j_gene: TRBJ2-7
d_gene: .
abundance: .
CDR3aa: CASSLVAERYNEQYF
CDR3nt: TGTGCCAGCAGCTTAGTAGCGGAGCGCTACAATGAGCAGTACTTC

v_gene: TRBV10-3
j_gene: TRBJ2-1
d_gene: .
abundance: few
CDR3aa: CAISKGSGTDSYNEQFF
CDR3nt: TGTGCCATCAGCAAGGGTAGCGGGACAGACTCCTACAATGAGCAGTTCTTC

v_gene: TRBV10-1
j_gene: TRBJ2-3
d_gene: TRBD2
abundance: .
CDR3aa: CASSEVALAEHTDTQYF
CDR3nt: TGCGCCAGCAGTGAGGTCGCCCTAGCGGAACACACAGATACGCAGTATTTT

v_gene: TRBV6-5
j_gene: TRBJ2-7
d_gene: .
abundance: .
CDR3aa: CASSYSPRQLPSLSSYNEQYF
CDR3nt: TGTGCCAGCAGTTACTCTCCGCGACAGTTACCATCACTTAGCTCCTACAATGAGCAGTACTTC

v_gene: TRBV4-1
j_gene: TRBJ2-1
d_gene: .
abundance: few
CDR3aa: CASSQTTGTVSYNEQFF
CDR3nt: TGCGCCAGCAGCCAGACAACCGGGACTGTTTCCTACAATGAGCAGTTCTTC

v_gene: TRBV5-1
j_gene: TRBJ2-7
d_gene: .
abundance: few
CDR3aa: CASSFNGDDPSYEQYF
CDR3nt: TGCGCCAGCAGCTTCAACGGGGACGACCCCTCCTACGAGCAGTACTTC

v_gene: TRBV6-2/TRBV6-3
j_gene: TRBJ2-3
d_gene: .
abundance: .
CDR3aa: CASRGLATGPDTQYF
CDR3nt: TGTGCCAGCAGGGGCCTAGCGACGGGCCCAGATACGCAGTATTTT